These 29 T cell receptor beta chains share one sample of origin, sequenced in a study of OX40 agonist ivuxolimab in advanced cancers. The protocol was immunoSEQ multiplex PCR, while the TCRdb copy is restricted to in-frame clones and leaves out a portion. The table has over 20,000 clones, roughly three quarters seen once. The sample was CD4+ or CD8+ T cells sorted from blood, taken in a trial of the OX40 agonist ivuxolimab. The receptors derive from an adult with an advanced solid tumor such as melanoma, head and neck, liver or kidney cancer.

This clone is deemed medium-sized (0.01 to 0.1%). The identical CDR3 is also encoded by other nucleotide sequences in the sample. V and J are TRBV29-1 and TRBJ2-1; TRBD2 might be the D (6 bases). This CDR3 has 10 amino acids. Germline CDR1 SQVTM, CDR2 ANQGSEA. Trimming stripped 6 bases from V and 7 bases from J, with 7 bases between. This CDR3 is CSVAGNEQFF. In nucleotides, the CDR3 is TGCAGCGTGGCGGGGAATGAGCAGTTCTTC.

The chain is built from TRBV19 and TRBJ2-7; perhaps TRBD2 as D (6 bases). This CDR3 has 15 amino acids. Deletions cut 0 bases from V and 1 base from J, with 10 bases between. From germline, CDR1 is LNHDA and CDR2 SQIVND (reference sequence). CDR3 bases: TGTGCCAGTAGTATAGATTGGACTAAATCCTACGAGCAGTACTTC. It yields the protein CASSIDWTKSYEQYF.

J is TRBJ2-1 and V is TRBV7-9; 7 bases are shared with TRBD2. The CDR3 runs to 15 residues. The V gene's germline CDR1 is SEHNR and CDR2 FQNEAQ (reference sequence). The trim removed 8 bases at V and 2 bases at J, leaving 9 bases unmatched. The chain's CDR3 is CASSSPGTTYNEQFF. CDR3 nucleotide sequence: TGTGCCAGCTCTAGTCCCGGGACTACCTACAATGAGCAGTTCTTC.

The chain has TRBV7-9 and TRBJ2-7; D not certain. V dropped 0 bases and J dropped 3 bases, with 12 bases sitting between them. Looked up from germline, CDR1 is SEHNR and CDR2 is FQNEAQ (reference sequence). This CDR3 spans 15 amino acids. CDR3 nucleotide sequence: TGTGCCAGCAGCTTAGCGACGGTAGCTAGCTACGAGCAGTACTTC. Translating gives CASSLATVASYEQYF.

The chain couples TRBV5-8 to TRBJ2-1; 9 bases line up with TRBD1. CDR1 SGHTS and CDR2 YDEGEE come from the germline V gene. This CDR3 has 14 amino acids. V shed 3 bases, J shed 8 bases, and the junction held 6 bases outside the gene matches. The CDR3 bases are TGTGCCAGCAGCTCCGGGACAGGGTTCCATGAGCAGTTCTTC. This translates into CASSSGTGFHEQFF.

The rearrangement joins TRBV4-3 to TRBJ1-4; tentative D call: TRBD1 (6 bases). This CDR3 is 14 amino acids long. Germline CDR1 reads LGHNA; CDR2 reads YSLEER. V lost 0 bases and J lost 7, with 9 bases in between. The DNA for the CDR3 is TGCGCCAGCAGCCAAGAGGGGGCGAGTGAAAAACTGTTTTTT. Its protein is CASSQEGASEKLFF.

V usage is TRBV6-4 and J usage is TRBJ2-3, with TRBD2 as a possible D gene (5 bases). CDR1 is MRHNA, CDR2 SNTAGT, per germline. Trimming took 0 bases from V and 2 from J, leaving 12 bases between them. The CDR3 has 16 residues. CDR3 loop: CASSDSRTRDTDTQYF. Written as DNA, the CDR3 is TGTGCCAGCAGTGACTCTAGAACTAGAGACACAGATACGCAGTATTTT.

The J gene is TRBJ2-7, the V gene TRBV11-2; tentative D call: TRBD1 (7 bases). This CDR3 has 15 residues. Germline V gene sequence: CDR1 SGHAT, CDR2 FQNNGV. V lost 0 bases and J 3 bases, leaving 12 bases between the germline ends. The CDR3 sequence is CASSLEQGRSYEQYF. The CDR3, as DNA: TGTGCCAGCAGCTTAGAACAGGGGAGGAGCTACGAGCAGTACTTC.

The chain combines TRBV28 with TRBJ2-7, with 9 bases matching TRBD1. The CDR3 is 16 amino acids. V trimming: 7 bases; J trimming: 4 bases; junction bases outside the gene matches: 14. The V gene's germline CDR1 is MDHEN and CDR2 SYDVKM. As DNA, the CDR3 is TGTGCCAGCAACTCAAGGCGGGACAGGGAGCCGTACGAGCAGTACTTC. Amino acid sequence: CASNSRRDREPYEQYF.

V gene TRBV27 combines with J gene TRBJ1-1; 9 bases fit TRBD1. Germline V gene lookup returns CDR1 MNHEY and CDR2 SMNVEV (reference sequence). V lost 8 bases to trimming and J lost 0 bases; unmatched junction nucleotides: 10. The CDR3 contains 16 residues. The CDR3 reads CASSPEDRGVNTEAFF. The CDR3, as DNA: TGTGCCAGCTCACCCGAGGACAGGGGAGTGAACACTGAAGCTTTCTTT.

The rearrangement joins TRBV7-3 to TRBJ2-7, with D uncertain. This CDR3 is 12 amino acids long. The germline gives CDR1 SGHTA, CDR2 FQGTGA. The V gene lost 4 bases and the J gene lost 0 bases, with 4 bases spanning the gap. The CDR3 DNA sequence: TGTGCCAGCAGCTACCACTCCTACGAGCAGTACTTC. Translated, it gives CASSYHSYEQYF.

Note on this clone: Other DNA sequences of this sample code for an identical CDR3. The chain carries TRBV5-5 and TRBJ1-1, with D perhaps TRBD1 (5 bases). The CDR3 has 13 amino acids. Trimming removed 4 bases from V and 2 bases from J, with 9 bases in between. Germline V gene data show CDR1 as SGHKS and CDR2 as YYEKEE (reference sequence). CDR3 residues: CASSLGGNTEAFF. The CDR3 DNA sequence: TGTGCCAGCAGCCTCGGGGGAAACACTGAAGCTTTCTTT. The whole variable domain, filled in from reference TRBV5-5 and TRBJ1-1, reads DAGVTQSPTHLIKTRGQQVTLRCSPISGHKSVSWYQQVLGQGPQFIFQYYEKEERGRGNFPDRFSARQFPNYSSELNVNALLLGDSALYLCASSLGGNTEAFFGQGTRLTVV.

The rearrangement uses TRBV9 and TRBJ2-1; 11 nucleotides line up with TRBD2. J gave up 6 bases and V 3 bases, and 5 bases lay outside the gene matches. The CDR3 is 15 amino acids. Germline values: CDR1 SGDLS, CDR2 YYNGEE. The CDR3 DNA is TGTGCCAGCAGCGCGGGACTAGCGGAATTCAATGAGCAGTTCTTC. Translation: CASSAGLAEFNEQFF.

This clone has only one observation. The chain uses TRBV28 and TRBJ2-7; D uncertain. V gave up 7 bases and J gave up 2 bases, with 12 bases separating them. Germline-derived CDR1 and CDR2 are MDHEN and SYDVKM. The CDR3 runs to 13 residues. CDR3 sequence: CASTESDPYEQYF. CDR3 nucleotide sequence: TGTGCCAGCACCGAATCGGACCCCTACGAGCAGTACTTC.

By share of the sample, this clone is large (0.1 to 1%). The chain employs TRBV6-4 and TRBJ2-6; D call uncertain. CDR1 and CDR2 (germline): MRHNA, SNTAGT. The CDR3 totals 16 residues. V shed 2 bases and J shed 2 bases, with 10 bases lying between them. The CDR3 loop is CASSDQTDTGANVLTF. The CDR3 coding sequence is TGTGCCAGCAGTGACCAGACGGATACTGGGGCCAACGTCCTGACTTTC.

This sequence joins TRBV7-2 and TRBJ1-1; D gene unclear. Germline V gene lookup returns CDR1 SGHTA and CDR2 FQGNSA. Trimming cost V 5 bases and J 0 bases, with 7 bases left between them. The CDR3 is made up of 13 amino acids. The CDR3 bases are TGTGCCAGCAGCCGCATTTTGAACACTGAAGCTTTCTTT. It codes for CASSRILNTEAFF.

The chain links TRBV7-6 to TRBJ1-4, with D uncertain. The CDR3 runs 14 residues. Per the germline V gene, CDR1 is SGHVS and CDR2 is FNYEAQ. V was shortened by 5 bases and J by 0 bases, with 7 bases between the two germline ends. The chain's CDR3 is CASSAFTTNEKLFF. CDR3 in DNA: TGTGCCAGCAGCGCTTTTACAACTAATGAAAAACTGTTTTTT.

This chain links TRBV4-1 with TRBJ1-2, with D perhaps TRBD1 (6 bases). This CDR3 has 14 residues. V was pared by 0 bases and J by 4 bases, with 9 bases between. Germline CDR1 is MGHRA and CDR2 is YSYEKL. In DNA form, the CDR3 reads TGCGCCAGCAGCCAAGATACAGGGCTCTATGGCTACACCTTC. Amino acids: CASSQDTGLYGYTF.

The chain links TRBV29-1 to TRBJ1-1, with D maybe TRBD1 (6 bases). The V gene lost 8 bases and the J gene lost 4 bases, with 20 bases spanning the gap. This CDR3 has 14 amino acids. CDR1 and CDR2 from the germline V gene are SQVTM and ANQGSEA. DNA for the CDR3: TGCAGCTCCGGACAGAATGGGCCGGTCACTGAAGCTTTCTTT. This codes for CSSGQNGPVTEAFF.

At least ten counts were recorded for this clone. This rearrangement joins TRBV4-2 to TRBJ2-1; 12 nucleotides match TRBD2. The V segment lost 2 bases and the J segment 0 bases; nucleotides outside the gene matches: 5. Germline CDR1 reads LGHNA; CDR2 reads YNFKEQ. This CDR3 spans 18 amino acids. CDR3 sequence: CASSQLAGGLSSYNEQFF. CDR3 nucleotides: TGTGCCAGCAGCCAACTAGCGGGGGGGTTGAGCTCCTACAATGAGCAGTTCTTC.

V and J are TRBV7-9 and TRBJ2-3; 7 nucleotides match TRBD1. The germline CDR1 and CDR2 sequences are SEHNR and FQNEAQ (reference sequence). This CDR3 comprises 16 residues. V was clipped by 4 bases and J by 0 bases; unmatched bases: 7. This chain's CDR3 is CASSSLTGSSTDTQYF. In DNA, the CDR3 is TGTGCCAGCAGCTCATTGACAGGGTCTAGCACAGATACGCAGTATTTT.

J is TRBJ2-2 and V is TRBV27, with D possibly being TRBD1 (6 bases). Trimming pared 6 bases from V and 9 bases from J, leaving 14 bases between. Germline assignment: CDR1 MNHEY and CDR2 SMNVEV (reference sequence). CDR3 length: 13 residues. In nucleotides, the CDR3 is TGTGCCAGCAGCACAGGGTCTGCATGGGAGCTGTTTTTT. This gives the protein CASSTGSAWELFF.

The V call is TRBV5-1, the J call TRBJ1-4, with 10 bases lining up with TRBD1. CDR3 length: 17 amino acids. Germline V gene data show CDR1 as SGHRS and CDR2 as YFSETQ. V lost 2 bases and J lost 4; bases outside the gene matches: 8. The CDR3, as DNA: TGCGCCAGCAGCTTAGGGAGAGGGACAGGGGTTAATGAAAAACTGTTTTTT. It encodes CASSLGRGTGVNEKLFF.

The chain uses TRBV5-1 and TRBJ1-5; D is unresolved. V was cut by 0 bases and J by 6 bases, with 16 bases left in between. Per the germline V gene, CDR1 is SGHRS and CDR2 is YFSETQ. The CDR3 runs 16 residues. CDR3 protein: CASSLAGSERVQPQHF. CDR3 DNA: TGCGCCAGCAGCTTGGCGGGCTCCGAGAGGGTTCAGCCCCAGCATTTT.

The chain combines TRBV7-6 with TRBJ1-4; D ambiguous. This CDR3 region has 14 residues. From germline, CDR1 is SGHVS and CDR2 FNYEAQ. The ends were cut back, 1 base at V and 8 bases at J, with 11 bases in the middle. The CDR3 loop is CASSLGTAGEKLFF. CDR3 DNA: TGTGCCAGCAGCTTAGGCACAGCCGGGGAAAAACTGTTTTTT.

This clone was detected once. V is TRBV6-1 and J is TRBJ2-2; 8 nucleotides line up with TRBD2. The CDR3 is 16 residues long. Germline CDR1 MNHNS, CDR2 SASEGT. The junction had 6 bases not matched to a gene; V was cut back by 2 bases and J by 4 bases. CDR3 sequence reads: CASSELLAGSTGELFF. CDR3 DNA: TGTGCCAGCAGTGAATTATTAGCGGGATCCACCGGGGAGCTGTTTTTT.

This chain connects TRBV6-7 to TRBJ1-2, with D possibly TRBD1 on 5 matching bases. TRBV6-7 is assigned to the ORF class and has an uncertain function. The CDR3 contains 12 residues. V gave up 2 bases and J gave up 8 bases, with 9 bases separating them. CDR3: CASSYVGGGYTF. Written as DNA, the CDR3 is TGTGCCAGCAGTTACGTTGGGGGAGGCTACACCTTC.

V and J are TRBV15 and TRBJ1-1, with D unresolved. CDR3 size: 11 residues. In germline, CDR1 is LNHNV, CDR2 YYDKDF (reference sequence). The ends were cut back, 5 bases at V and 4 bases at J, with 5 bases in the middle. The CDR3 bases are TGTGCCACCAGCTGGGGCACTGAAGCTTTCTTT. Its translation: CATSWGTEAFF.

This clone was seen a single time. This CDR3 reads CASSLKREKPYEQYF. The CDR3 DNA reads as TGTGCCAGCAGCCTAAAGCGGGAGAAACCCTACGAGCAGTACTTC. The rearrangement links TRBV7-8 to TRBJ2-7, with 8 bases identical to TRBD2. Trimming at V came to 5 bases and at J to 2 bases, leaving 8 bases not matched to a gene. The germline CDR1 and CDR2 sequences are SGHVS and FQNEAQ. The CDR3 is 15 residues long.